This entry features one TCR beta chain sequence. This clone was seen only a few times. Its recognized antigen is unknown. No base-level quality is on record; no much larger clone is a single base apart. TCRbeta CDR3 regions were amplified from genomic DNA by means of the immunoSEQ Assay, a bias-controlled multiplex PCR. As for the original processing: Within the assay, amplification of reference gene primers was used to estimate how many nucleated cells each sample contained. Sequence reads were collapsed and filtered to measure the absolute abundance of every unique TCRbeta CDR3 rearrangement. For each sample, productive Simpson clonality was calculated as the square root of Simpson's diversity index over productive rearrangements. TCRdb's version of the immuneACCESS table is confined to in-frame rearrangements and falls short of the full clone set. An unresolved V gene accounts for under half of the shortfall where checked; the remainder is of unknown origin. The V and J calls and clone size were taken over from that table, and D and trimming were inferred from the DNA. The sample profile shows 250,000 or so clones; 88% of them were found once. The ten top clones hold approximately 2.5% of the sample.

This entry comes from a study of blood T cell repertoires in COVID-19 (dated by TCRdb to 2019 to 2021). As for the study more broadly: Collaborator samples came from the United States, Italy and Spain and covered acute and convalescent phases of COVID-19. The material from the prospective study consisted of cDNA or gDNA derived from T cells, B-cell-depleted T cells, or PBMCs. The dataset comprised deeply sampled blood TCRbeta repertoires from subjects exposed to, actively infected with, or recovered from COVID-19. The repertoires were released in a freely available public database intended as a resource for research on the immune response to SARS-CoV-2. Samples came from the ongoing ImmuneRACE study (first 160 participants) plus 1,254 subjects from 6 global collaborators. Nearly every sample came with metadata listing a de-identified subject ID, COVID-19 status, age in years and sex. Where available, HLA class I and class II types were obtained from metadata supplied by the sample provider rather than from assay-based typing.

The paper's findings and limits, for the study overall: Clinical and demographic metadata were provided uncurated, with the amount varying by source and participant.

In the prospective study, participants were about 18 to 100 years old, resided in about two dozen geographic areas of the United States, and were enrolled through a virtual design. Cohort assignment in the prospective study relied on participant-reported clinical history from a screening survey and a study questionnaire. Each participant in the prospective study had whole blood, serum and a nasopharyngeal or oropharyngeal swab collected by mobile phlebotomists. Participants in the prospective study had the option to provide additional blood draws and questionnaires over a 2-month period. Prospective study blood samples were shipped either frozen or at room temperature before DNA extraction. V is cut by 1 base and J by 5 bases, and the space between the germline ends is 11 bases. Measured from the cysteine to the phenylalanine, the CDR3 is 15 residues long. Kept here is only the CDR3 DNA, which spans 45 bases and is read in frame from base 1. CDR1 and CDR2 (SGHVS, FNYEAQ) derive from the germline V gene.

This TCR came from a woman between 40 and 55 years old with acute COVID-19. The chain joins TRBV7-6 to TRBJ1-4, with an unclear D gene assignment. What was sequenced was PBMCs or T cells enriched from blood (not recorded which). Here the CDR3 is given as CASSLGAGANEKLFF. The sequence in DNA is TGTGCCAGCAGCTTAGGCGCAGGCGCGAATGAAAAACTGTTTTTT.